These 5 T cell receptor beta chains were all obtained from the same sample, sequenced in a study of blood T cell repertoires in COVID-19. Clones were sequenced by immunoSEQ multiplex PCR, and TCRdb holds only the in-frame ones, with some missing. The table shows 40,000 to 60,000 clones, with 90% occurring only once. Sequences were obtained from peripheral blood. The receptor set was obtained from a human donor in a cohort sampled during active COVID-19.

In nucleotides, the CDR3 is TGTGCCACCAGTGACTACTCGGGACTAGCGGGAGAGACCCAGTACTTC. This sequence encodes CATSDYSGLAGETQYF. The chain uses TRBV24-1 and TRBJ2-5; TRBD2 matches at 12 bases. This CDR3 contains 16 residues. The V segment lost 4 bases and the J segment 4 bases; nucleotides outside the gene matches: 6. Germline V gene data show CDR1 as KGHDR and CDR2 as SFDVKD.

The J gene is TRBJ2-3, the V gene TRBV27, with D possibly matching TRBD2 (5 bases). V lost 6 bases, J lost 2 bases, and 12 bases lay in between. In germline, CDR1 is MNHEY, CDR2 SMNVEV (reference sequence). The CDR3 covers 14 residues. For the CDR3, the DNA is TGTGCCAGCAGGGGGTGGGGAGACACAGATACGCAGTATTTT. This codes for CASRGWGDTDTQYF.

V and J are TRBV6-5 and TRBJ1-5; weak D call: TRBD1 (5 bases). V shed 5 bases and J shed 5 bases, with 13 bases lying between them. The CDR3 extends over 14 amino acids. Germline CDR1 reads MNHEY; CDR2 reads SVGAGI. The CDR3 reads CASSRRQSHQPQHF. The CDR3 coding sequence is TGTGCCAGCAGTCGTCGACAGTCTCATCAGCCCCAGCATTTT.

The chain links TRBV29-1 to TRBJ1-5; the D gene is possibly TRBD1 (5 bases). V dropped 4 bases and J dropped 0 bases, with 10 bases sitting between them. The germline V gene has CDR1 SQVTM and CDR2 ANQGSEA. The CDR3 runs to 14 residues. The CDR3 reads CSVVEDNSNQPQHF. The DNA of the CDR3 is TGCAGCGTTGTAGAGGACAATAGCAATCAGCCCCAGCATTTT.

Points on this clone: The same CDR3 is also encoded by other DNA sequences in this sample. The chain carries TRBV27 and TRBJ1-2; no clear D. In germline, CDR1 is MNHEY, CDR2 SMNVEV (reference sequence). The CDR3 extends over 12 amino acids. Trimming took 5 bases from V and 4 from J, leaving 8 bases between them. In nucleotides, the CDR3 is TGTGCCAGCAGTCTCGAGGGCTATGGCTACACCTTC. It is translated as CASSLEGYGYTF.